The rows below give T cell receptor beta chains drawn from one sample of a study of blood T cells in healthy people across ages. MiXCR was run by TCRdb on the 5' RACE reads, yielding one entry per CDR3 protein. The data show 1.6 million or so distinct CDR3 sequences, with approximately 32% seen just once and roughly 10% held by the top ten. The sample taken for sequencing was blood. These receptors were obtained from a woman in her 30s in good health. Both conserved end residues are part of each CDR3. Fields, in order: CDR3 length, J gene, D gene, clone size, V gene, CDR3 DNA, CDR3 protein. A D gene is named only where the DNA matches it firmly. The size entry is marked missing in some rows and otherwise reads once, few, many or a size class.

13	TRBJ1-1	TRBD1	NA	TRBV29-1	TGCAGCACCCGACAGGGACCGAACACTGAAGCTTTCTTT	CSTRQGPNTEAFF
14	TRBJ2-1	NA	few	TRBV15	TGTGCCACCAGCAGAGGGACAGCCAACAATGAGCAGTTCTTC	CATSRGTANNEQFF
16	TRBJ2-3	TRBD2	NA	TRBV20-1	TGCAGTGCTAGGGCGCGACTAGCGTTAGGCACAGATACGCAGTATTTT	CSARARLALGTDTQYF
14	TRBJ1-4	TRBD1	NA	TRBV20-1	TGCAGTGCGCCCACCGGGACAGGATATGAAAAACTGTTTTTT	CSAPTGTGYEKLFF
18	TRBJ2-1	TRBD2	few	TRBV12-5	TGTGCTAGTGGTTTGGTACTGGAGCGGGAGTGGTCCTCGAATGAGCAGTTCTTC	CASGLVLEREWSSNEQFF
12	TRBJ2-5	NA	NA	TRBV7-9	TGTGCCAGCAGTTCCGAGAGAGAGACCCAGTACTTC	CASSSERETQYF
16	TRBJ1-1	NA	NA	TRBV13	TGTGCCAGCAGCTTAAGGGTCCGGTCCCCCAACACTGAAGCTTTCTTT	CASSLRVRSPNTEAFF
16	TRBJ2-3	NA	few	TRBV12-3/TRBV12-4	TGTGCCAGCAGTTTAGTTGGGGTTTCGGCGACAGATACGCAGTATTTT	CASSLVGVSATDTQYF
18	TRBJ2-6	TRBD1	NA	TRBV20-1	TGCAGTGCTAGAGACCAGGACAGGGGCCTCTCTGGGGCCAACGTCCTGACTTTC	CSARDQDRGLSGANVLTF
14	TRBJ2-5	TRBD2	few	TRBV10-3	TGTGCCATCAGTGCTAGCGGGCCGCAAGAGACCCAGTACTTC	CAISASGPQETQYF
17	TRBJ2-1	TRBD2	NA	TRBV4-1	TGCGCCAGCAGCCAAGATGGCACTAGCGGGGAGTACAATGAGCAGTTCTTC	CASSQDGTSGEYNEQFF
15	TRBJ2-1	TRBD2	NA	TRBV20-1	TGCAGTGCCATGATGAGCGGGGGCTCCTACAATGAGCAGTTCTTC	CSAMMSGGSYNEQFF
11	TRBJ1-1	TRBD1	many	TRBV20-1	TGCAGTACGACAGGGGGTACTGAAGCTTTCTTT	CSTTGGTEAFF
15	TRBJ1-6	NA	NA	TRBV5-1	TGCGCCAGCAGAGCCCGCCCGGGAGACAATTCACCCCTCCACTTT	CASRARPGDNSPLHF
17	TRBJ2-7	TRBD2	once	TRBV20-1	TGCAGTGCTAGATGGCTAGCGGGAGTGCTGGGCGGGTACGAGCAGTACTTC	CSARWLAGVLGGYEQYF
13	TRBJ2-5	NA	NA	TRBV6-6	TGTGCCACCAGCCCCGGGGTCGGAGAGACCCAGTACTTC	CATSPGVGETQYF
13	TRBJ1-1	NA	few	TRBV10-3	TGTGCCATCAGGATAACGGCGAACACTGAAGCTTTCTTT	CAIRITANTEAFF
15	TRBJ2-7	TRBD1	many	TRBV13	TGTGCCAGCAGCCAGGAAAGGGACAGGCTAAAGGAGCAGTACTTC	CASSQERDRLKEQYF
12	TRBJ1-2	NA	NA	TRBV29-1	TGCAGCGGTGAAGTACAGCTCTATGGCTACACCTTC	CSGEVQLYGYTF
14	TRBJ2-3	NA	many	TRBV20-1	TGCAGTGCTAGGACGGTGGTGGGCACAGATACGCAGTATTTT	CSARTVVGTDTQYF
16	TRBJ2-5	TRBD2	NA	TRBV11-2	TGTGCCAGCAGCTTATCTGGGCTAGCGGGGCAAGAGACCCAGTACTTC	CASSLSGLAGQETQYF
13	TRBJ2-1	TRBD2	NA	TRBV24-1	TGTGCCACCAGTCCTAGCGGGTACAATGGGCAGTTCTTC	CATSPSGYNGQFF
16	TRBJ1-5	NA	NA	TRBV5-5	TGTGCCAGCAGCTTGTCGCCAGGACAAAAGAATCAGCCCCAGCATTTT	CASSLSPGQKNQPQHF
14	TRBJ2-3	NA	NA	TRBV2	TGTGCCAGCAGGGATGGGTCCGCGAGAGATACGCAGTATTTT	CASRDGSARDTQYF
15	TRBJ2-5	NA	many	TRBV7-2	TGTGCCAGCAGCTTAGACGGCCTAGCCCAAGAGACCCAGTACTTC	CASSLDGLAQETQYF
16	TRBJ1-5	NA	NA	TRBV6-1	TGTGCCAGCAGTGAAACCGGACTAGGAGGGGATCAGCCCCAGCATTTT	CASSETGLGGDQPQHF
15	TRBJ1-1	NA	NA	TRBV7-2	TGTGCCAGCAGCTTAGTTGGGGGACGTCACACTGAAGCTTTCTTT	CASSLVGGRHTEAFF
14	TRBJ2-5	NA	NA	TRBV20-1	TGCAGTGCTAGAGGGTCTAAGGCGGGGGAGACCCAGTACTTC	CSARGSKAGETQYF
19	TRBJ2-6	TRBD1	few	TRBV7-9	TGTGCCAGCAGCCTCTCGTTTTGGACAGGGGAAGCTGGGGCCAACGTCCTGACTTTC	CASSLSFWTGEAGANVLTF
14	TRBJ2-2	NA	NA	TRBV11-2	TGTGCCAGCAAGGGGAGATTCGTCGCCGGGGAGCTGTTTTTT	CASKGRFVAGELFF
15	TRBJ2-3	TRBD2	few	TRBV10-3	TGTGCCATCAGTTCCAGCGGGAGGAGCACAGATACGCAGTATTTT	CAISSSGRSTDTQYF
12	TRBJ2-1	NA	many	TRBV29-1	TGCAGCGTCCGATTAGTGGTCCATGAGCAGTTCTTC	CSVRLVVHEQFF
15	TRBJ1-6	NA	NA	TRBV7-9	TGTGCCAGCAGGAAATTGGAGGGCGTTGCCTCACCCCTCCACTTT	CASRKLEGVASPLHF
12	TRBJ1-5	NA	few	TRBV6-1	TGTGCCAGCAGGGAGACTGGTCAGCCCCAGCATTTT	CASRETGQPQHF
14	TRBJ1-3	NA	NA	TRBV29-1	TGCAGCGTTGTCGCTGGGAGCGATGGAAACACCATATATTTT	CSVVAGSDGNTIYF
15	TRBJ2-1	NA	many	TRBV9	TGTGCCAGCAGCCTTCAGGGGAGCTCCTACAATGAGCAGTTCTTC	CASSLQGSSYNEQFF
16	TRBJ2-5	TRBD2	few	TRBV10-3	TGTGCCATCAGTGACGCGGATAGCGGGAGCGCAGAGACCCAGTACTTC	CAISDADSGSAETQYF
16	TRBJ2-5	TRBD2	NA	TRBV19	TGTGCCAGTAGTAATGAACTAGCGGGAGGGATAAAGACCCAGTACTTC	CASSNELAGGIKTQYF
14	TRBJ1-1	TRBD1	few	TRBV2	TGTGCCAGCGACACCCAGGGGGGAAGTACTGAAGCTTTCTTT	CASDTQGGSTEAFF
17	TRBJ2-5	TRBD2	NA	TRBV20-1	TGCAGTGCTAACGGAGATCTAGCGGGGGAGTACCAAGAGACCCAGTACTTC	CSANGDLAGEYQETQYF